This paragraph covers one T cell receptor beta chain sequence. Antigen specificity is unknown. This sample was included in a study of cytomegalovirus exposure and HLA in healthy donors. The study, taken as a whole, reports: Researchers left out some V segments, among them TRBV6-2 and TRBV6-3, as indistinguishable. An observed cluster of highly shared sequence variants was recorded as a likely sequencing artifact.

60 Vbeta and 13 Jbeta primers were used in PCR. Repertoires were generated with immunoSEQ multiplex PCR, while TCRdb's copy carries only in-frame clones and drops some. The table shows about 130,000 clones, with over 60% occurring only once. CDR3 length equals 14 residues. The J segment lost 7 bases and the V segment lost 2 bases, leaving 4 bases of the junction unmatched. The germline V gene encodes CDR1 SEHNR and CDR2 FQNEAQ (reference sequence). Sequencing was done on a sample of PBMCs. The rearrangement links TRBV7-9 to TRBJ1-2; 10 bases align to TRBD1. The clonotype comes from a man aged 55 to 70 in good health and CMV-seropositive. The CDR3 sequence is CASSLRQGAPGYTF. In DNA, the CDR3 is TGTGCCAGCAGCTTAAGACAGGGGGCGCCTGGCTACACCTTC.